This T cell receptor beta chain originates from a study of blood T cell repertoires in COVID-19. Study overall: The samples span acute and convalescent COVID-19 from the United States, Italy and Spain.

The V segment lost 0 bases and the J segment 2 bases; nucleotides outside the gene matches: 5. The CDR3 is 16 amino acids. CDR1 is KGHSH, CDR2 LQKENI, per germline. TCRdb's table, derived via immunoSEQ multiplex PCR, lists solely in-frame clones and lacks some. The data hold 150,000 or so clones, with more than 75% observed a single time. The specimen was peripheral blood. The chain joins TRBV18 to TRBJ2-3; 7 bases agree with TRBD1. The source is a woman between 45 and 60 years old with COVID-19, enrolled during active disease. In nucleotides, the CDR3 is TGTGCCAGCTCACCACCGTCCAGGGGGTCCACAGATACGCAGTATTTT. It translates to CASSPPSRGSTDTQYF.